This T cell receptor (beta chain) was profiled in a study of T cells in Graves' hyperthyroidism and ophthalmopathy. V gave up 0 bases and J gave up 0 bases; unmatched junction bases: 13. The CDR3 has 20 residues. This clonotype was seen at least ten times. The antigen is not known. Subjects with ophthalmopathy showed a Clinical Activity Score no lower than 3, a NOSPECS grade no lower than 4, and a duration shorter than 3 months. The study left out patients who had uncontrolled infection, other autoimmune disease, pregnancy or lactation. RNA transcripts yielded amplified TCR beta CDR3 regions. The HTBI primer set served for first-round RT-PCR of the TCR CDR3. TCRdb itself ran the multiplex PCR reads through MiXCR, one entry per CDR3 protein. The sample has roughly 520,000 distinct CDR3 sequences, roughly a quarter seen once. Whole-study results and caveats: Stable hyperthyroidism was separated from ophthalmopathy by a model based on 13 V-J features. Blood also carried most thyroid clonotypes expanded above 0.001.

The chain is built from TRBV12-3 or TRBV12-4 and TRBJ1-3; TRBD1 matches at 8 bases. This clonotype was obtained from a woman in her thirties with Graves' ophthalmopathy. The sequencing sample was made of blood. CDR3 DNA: TGTGCCAGCAGTTTAGCTGGGACAGGAAAAAAGGGTTTCTCTGGAAACACCATATATTTT. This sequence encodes CASSLAGTGKKGFSGNTIYF.